Listed below are T cell receptor beta chains from one sample, sequenced in a study of a mutant IDH1 vaccine in newly diagnosed glioma. The protocol was immunoSEQ multiplex PCR, while the TCRdb copy is restricted to in-frame clones and leaves out a portion. The sample lists about 69,000 clones; approximately 86% were seen once. For these TCRs, the target antigens are not known. The material was PBMCs, obtained from a glioma patient whose treatment included an IDH1 peptide vaccine. The receptor set was obtained from a man aged 30 to 45 with glioma. Each CDR3 is given with its conserved first and last residue. Fields, in order: V gene, D gene, J gene, clone size, CDR3 protein, CDR3 DNA. The D gene is left open where the match is weak. The size field is filled for only some rows; it gives once, few, many or a size class.

V gene: TRBV11-1; D gene: -; J gene: TRBJ1-2; clone size: -; CDR3 protein: CASNLSEGFYGYTF; CDR3 DNA: TGTGCCAGCAACCTATCGGAGGGGTTCTATGGCTACACCTTC
V gene: TRBV15; D gene: -; J gene: TRBJ2-5; clone size: -; CDR3 protein: CATSREVPSVQGTQYF; CDR3 DNA: TGTGCCACCAGCAGAGAGGTACCCTCCGTACAGGGGACCCAGTACTTC
V gene: TRBV30; D gene: TRBD1; J gene: TRBJ1-2; clone size: -; CDR3 protein: CAWSVAQGAWYGYTF; CDR3 DNA: TGTGCCTGGAGTGTAGCCCAGGGGGCCTGGTATGGCTACACCTTC
V gene: TRBV5-1; D gene: TRBD1; J gene: TRBJ1-1; clone size: few; CDR3 protein: CASSLQGGLTEAFF; CDR3 DNA: TGCGCCAGCAGCTTGCAAGGGGGCCTCACTGAAGCTTTCTTT
V gene: TRBV5-1; D gene: TRBD1; J gene: TRBJ1-5; clone size: -; CDR3 protein: CASSPGQGSNQPQHF; CDR3 DNA: TGCGCCAGCAGCCCCGGACAGGGCTCAAATCAGCCCCAGCATTTT
V gene: TRBV6-5; D gene: -; J gene: TRBJ1-1; clone size: -; CDR3 protein: CASSYGASPEAFF; CDR3 DNA: TGTGCCAGCAGTTACGGGGCTTCGCCTGAAGCTTTCTTT
V gene: TRBV5-4; D gene: -; J gene: TRBJ2-7; clone size: -; CDR3 protein: CASSTPGQSFYEQYF; CDR3 DNA: TGTGCCAGCAGCACTCCCGGACAGAGTTTCTACGAGCAGTACTTC
V gene: TRBV7-8; D gene: TRBD1; J gene: TRBJ2-2; clone size: -; CDR3 protein: CASSLAPDRVAGELFF; CDR3 DNA: TGTGCCAGCAGCTTAGCGCCGGACAGGGTGGCCGGGGAGCTGTTTTTT
V gene: TRBV27; D gene: -; J gene: TRBJ1-5; clone size: -; CDR3 protein: CASSTQGAGQPQHF; CDR3 DNA: TGTGCCAGCAGTACGCAGGGTGCAGGACAGCCCCAGCATTTT
V gene: TRBV30; D gene: -; J gene: TRBJ2-3; clone size: -; CDR3 protein: CAWGRETSTDTQYF; CDR3 DNA: TGTGCCTGGGGCAGGGAGACTAGCACAGATACGCAGTATTTT
V gene: TRBV19; D gene: TRBD2; J gene: TRBJ2-7; clone size: -; CDR3 protein: CASLTSGRASYEQYF; CDR3 DNA: TGTGCCAGTCTTACTAGCGGGAGGGCCTCCTACGAGCAGTACTTC
V gene: TRBV5-4; D gene: TRBD1; J gene: TRBJ2-7; clone size: -; CDR3 protein: CASSLWTTGTNEQYF; CDR3 DNA: TGTGCCAGCAGCTTGTGGACGACAGGGACAAACGAGCAGTACTTC
V gene: TRBV10-3; D gene: -; J gene: TRBJ2-5; clone size: once; CDR3 protein: CATGLRETQYF; CDR3 DNA: TGTGCCACGGGACTCAGGGAGACCCAGTACTTC
V gene: TRBV19; D gene: -; J gene: TRBJ2-7; clone size: -; CDR3 protein: CASSTTGSMGDEQYF; CDR3 DNA: TGTGCCAGTAGTACGACCGGGAGTATGGGGGACGAGCAGTACTTC
V gene: TRBV4-1; D gene: TRBD1; J gene: TRBJ1-1; clone size: -; CDR3 protein: CASSQDPGTANTEAFF; CDR3 DNA: TGCGCCAGCAGCCAAGATCCTGGGACAGCCAACACTGAAGCTTTCTTT
V gene: TRBV30; D gene: TRBD1; J gene: TRBJ1-5; clone size: few; CDR3 protein: CAWSMTGGSQPQHF; CDR3 DNA: TGTGCCTGGAGTATGACAGGGGGCAGTCAGCCCCAGCATTTT
V gene: TRBV6-1; D gene: -; J gene: TRBJ2-7; clone size: -; CDR3 protein: CASSTGYNQQYF; CDR3 DNA: TGTGCCAGCTCGACAGGATATAATCAGCAGTACTTC
V gene: TRBV29-1; D gene: -; J gene: TRBJ2-5; clone size: -; CDR3 protein: CSAEGRAQETQYF; CDR3 DNA: TGCAGCGCTGAGGGACGAGCCCAAGAGACCCAGTACTTC
V gene: TRBV11-2; D gene: -; J gene: TRBJ2-2; clone size: -; CDR3 protein: CASSSSGGDTGELFF; CDR3 DNA: TGTGCCAGCAGCTCCTCAGGAGGTGACACCGGGGAGCTGTTTTTT
V gene: TRBV30; D gene: -; J gene: TRBJ1-1; clone size: few; CDR3 protein: CAWSVGVDTEAFF; CDR3 DNA: TGTGCCTGGAGTGTCGGGGTGGACACTGAAGCTTTCTTT